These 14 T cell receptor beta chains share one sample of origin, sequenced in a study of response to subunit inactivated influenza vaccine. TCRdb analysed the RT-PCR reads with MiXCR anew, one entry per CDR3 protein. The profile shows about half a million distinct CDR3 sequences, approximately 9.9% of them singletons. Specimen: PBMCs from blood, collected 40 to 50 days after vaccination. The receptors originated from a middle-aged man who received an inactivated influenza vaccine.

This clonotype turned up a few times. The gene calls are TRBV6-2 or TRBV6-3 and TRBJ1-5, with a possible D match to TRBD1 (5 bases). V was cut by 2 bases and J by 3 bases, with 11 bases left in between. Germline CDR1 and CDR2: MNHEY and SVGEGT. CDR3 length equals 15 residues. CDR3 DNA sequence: TGTGCCAGCAGTTACCCCGACAGAACCAATCAGCCCCAGCATTTT. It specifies CASSYPDRTNQPQHF.

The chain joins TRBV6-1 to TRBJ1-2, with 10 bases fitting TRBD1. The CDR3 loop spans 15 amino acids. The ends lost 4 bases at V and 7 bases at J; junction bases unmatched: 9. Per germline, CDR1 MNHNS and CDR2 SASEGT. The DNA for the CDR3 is TGTGCCAGCAGTGCCACCGCCTGGACAGGGGGTGGCTACACCTTC. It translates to CASSATAWTGGGYTF.

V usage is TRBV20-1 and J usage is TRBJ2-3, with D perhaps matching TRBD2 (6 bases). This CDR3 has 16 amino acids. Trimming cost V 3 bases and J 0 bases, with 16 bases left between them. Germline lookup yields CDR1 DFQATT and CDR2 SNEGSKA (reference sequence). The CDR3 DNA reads TGCAGTGCTAGTCCCTTGCGGGGAGCTAGCACAGATACGCAGTATTTT. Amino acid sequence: CSASPLRGASTDTQYF.

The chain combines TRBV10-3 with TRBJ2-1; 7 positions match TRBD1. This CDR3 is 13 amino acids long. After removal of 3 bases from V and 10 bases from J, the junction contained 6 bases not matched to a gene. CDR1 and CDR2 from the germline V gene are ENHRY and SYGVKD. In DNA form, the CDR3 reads TGTGCCATCAGTGAAGACAGGGTAAAAGAGCAGTTCTTC. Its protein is CAISEDRVKEQFF.

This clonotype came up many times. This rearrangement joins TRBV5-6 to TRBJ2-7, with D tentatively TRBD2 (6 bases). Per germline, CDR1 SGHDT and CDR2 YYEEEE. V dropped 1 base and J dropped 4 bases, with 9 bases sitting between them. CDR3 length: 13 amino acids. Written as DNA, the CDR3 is TGTGCCAGCAGCTTGCGCGGACTATACGAGCAGTACTTC. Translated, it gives CASSLRGLYEQYF.

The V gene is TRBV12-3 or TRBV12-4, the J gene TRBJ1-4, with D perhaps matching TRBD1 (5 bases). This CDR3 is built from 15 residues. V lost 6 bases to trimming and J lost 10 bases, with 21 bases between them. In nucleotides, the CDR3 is TGTGCCAGCAGCTCCGAAACGGCGGAAAGGGGAAAACTGTTTTTT. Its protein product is CASSSETAERGKLFF.

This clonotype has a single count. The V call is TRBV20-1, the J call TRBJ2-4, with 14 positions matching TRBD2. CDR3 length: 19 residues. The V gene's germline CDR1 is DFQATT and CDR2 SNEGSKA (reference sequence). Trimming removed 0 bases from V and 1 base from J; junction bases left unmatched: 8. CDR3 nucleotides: TGCAGTGCTAGAGACCGACTAGCGGGGGGGCCCTCTGCCAAAAACATTCAGTACTTC. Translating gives CSARDRLAGGPSAKNIQYF.

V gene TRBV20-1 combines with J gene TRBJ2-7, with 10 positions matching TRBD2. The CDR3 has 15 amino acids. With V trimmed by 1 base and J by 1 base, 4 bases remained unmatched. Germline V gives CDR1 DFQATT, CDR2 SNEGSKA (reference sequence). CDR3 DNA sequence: TGCAGTGCTAGAGTCCCTAGCGGGAGTTCCTACGAGCAGTACTTC. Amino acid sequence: CSARVPSGSSYEQYF.

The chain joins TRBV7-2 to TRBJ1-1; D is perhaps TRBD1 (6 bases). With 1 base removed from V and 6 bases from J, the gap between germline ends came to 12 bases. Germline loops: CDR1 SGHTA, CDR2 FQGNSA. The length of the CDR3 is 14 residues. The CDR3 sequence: CASSLDRARAEAFF. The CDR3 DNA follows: TGTGCCAGCAGCTTAGACAGGGCAAGGGCTGAAGCTTTCTTT.

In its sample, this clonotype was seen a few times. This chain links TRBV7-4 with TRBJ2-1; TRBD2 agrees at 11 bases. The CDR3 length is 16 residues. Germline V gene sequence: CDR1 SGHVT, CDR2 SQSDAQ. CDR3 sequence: CRVGDPTSGAVNEQFF. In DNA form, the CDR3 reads TGTCGAGTCGGGGACCCGACTAGCGGGGCTGTCAATGAGCAGTTCTTC.

The CDR3 DNA sequence: TGTGCCAGCAGTCCGACCCCAGGGAATACTAATGAAAAACTGTTTTTT. Residues: CASSPTPGNTNEKLFF. This chain connects TRBV12-3 or TRBV12-4 to TRBJ1-4; perhaps TRBD1 as D (5 bases). The CDR3 spans 16 residues. Trimming removed 5 bases at V and 2 bases at J, with 15 bases between.

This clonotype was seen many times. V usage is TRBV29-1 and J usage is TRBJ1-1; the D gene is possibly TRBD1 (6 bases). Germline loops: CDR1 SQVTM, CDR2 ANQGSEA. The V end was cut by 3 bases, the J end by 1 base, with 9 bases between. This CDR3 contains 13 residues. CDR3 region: CSVDTGRNTEAFF. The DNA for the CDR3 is TGCAGCGTTGACACAGGGCGGAACACTGAAGCTTTCTTT.

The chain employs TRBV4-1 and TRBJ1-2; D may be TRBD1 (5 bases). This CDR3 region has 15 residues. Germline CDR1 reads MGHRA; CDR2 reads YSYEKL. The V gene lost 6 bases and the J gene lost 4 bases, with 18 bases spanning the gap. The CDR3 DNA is TGCGCCAGCAGTCTCAGGCTCCTGGGGGGCTATGGCTACACCTTC. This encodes CASSLRLLGGYGYTF.

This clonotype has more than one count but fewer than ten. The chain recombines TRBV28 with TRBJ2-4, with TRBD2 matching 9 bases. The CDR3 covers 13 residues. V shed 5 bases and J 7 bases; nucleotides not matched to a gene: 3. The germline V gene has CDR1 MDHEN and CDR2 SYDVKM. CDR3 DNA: TGTGCCAGCAGTCCCGGACTAGCGAACATTCAGTACTTC. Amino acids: CASSPGLANIQYF. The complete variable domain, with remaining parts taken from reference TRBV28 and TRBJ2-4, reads DVKVTQSSRYLVKRTGEKVFLECVQDMDHENMFWYRQDPGLGLRLIYFSYDVKMKEKGDIPEGYSVSREKKERFSLILESASTNQTSMYLCASSPGLANIQYFGAGTRLSVL.